Sequencing of this TCR beta chain was carried out in a study of human T cells and chemical hapten exposure. It was the library that attached unique molecular identifiers to individual cDNA molecules. TCRdb analysed the RACE reads with MiXCR anew, one entry per CDR3 protein. Among 30,000 to 40,000 distinct CDR3 sequences listed, roughly 9.5% were seen once. The CDR3 consists of 20 residues. Unmatched junction bases numbered 15, after V lost 1 base and J lost 0 bases. The germline CDR1 and CDR2 sequences are LGHNA and YSLEER. Described time point: patch test 3, about 24 weeks after DPC sensitization. Treatment in this sample: therapeutic diphenylcyclopropenone sensitization with weekly scalp DPC. Unfractionated whole blood yielded total RNA. Alopecia patients between 18 and 70 years old and suitable for DPC were used as donors. Turning to this clonotype: The antigen is undetermined.

Study findings and constraints: As the donors had alopecia, their immune response may differ from healthy people's. There was a positive correlation between PT1 expanded TCR counts and patch test score.

Here the sequenced sample was whole blood, taken in connection with sensitization to the hapten diphenylcyclopropenone (DPC). The J gene is TRBJ2-7, the V gene TRBV4-3; 10 bases fit TRBD2. The receptor was isolated from a man in his fifties or sixties with alopecia areata. Some clones in this sample may be carry-over from other donors' samples. The DNA for the CDR3 is TGCGCCAGCAGCCAAGGGGCGATAGCTAGCGGGAGCTCCAGCTCCTACGAGCAGTACTTC. Protein sequence: CASSQGAIASGSSSSYEQYF.